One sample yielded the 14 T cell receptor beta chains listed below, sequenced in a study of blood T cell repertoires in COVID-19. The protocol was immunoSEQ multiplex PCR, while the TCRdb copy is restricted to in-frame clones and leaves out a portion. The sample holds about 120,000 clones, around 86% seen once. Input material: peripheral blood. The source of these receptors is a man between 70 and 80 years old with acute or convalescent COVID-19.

The CDR3 coding sequence is TGTGCCAGCAGCCCGCGCACAGGGAATAATGGGTTAGATACGCAGTATTTT. It translates to CASSPRTGNNGLDTQYF. This chain uses TRBV3-1 (or the pseudogene TRBV3-2) with TRBJ2-3; tentatively, D is TRBD1 (6 bases). Looked up from germline, CDR1 is LGHDT and CDR2 is YNNKEL (reference sequence). Trimming took 4 bases from V and 5 from J, leaving 22 bases between them. The CDR3 length is 17 residues.

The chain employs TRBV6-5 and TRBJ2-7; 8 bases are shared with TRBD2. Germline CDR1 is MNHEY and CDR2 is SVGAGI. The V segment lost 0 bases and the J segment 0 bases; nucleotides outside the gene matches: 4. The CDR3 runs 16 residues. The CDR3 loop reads CASSYSQREISYEQYF. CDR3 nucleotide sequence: TGTGCCAGCAGTTACTCCCAGCGGGAGATCTCCTACGAGCAGTACTTC.

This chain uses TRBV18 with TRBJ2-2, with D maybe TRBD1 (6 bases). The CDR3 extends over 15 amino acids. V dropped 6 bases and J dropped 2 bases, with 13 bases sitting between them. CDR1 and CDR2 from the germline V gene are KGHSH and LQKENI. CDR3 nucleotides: TGTGCCAGCTCCCCGGACAGTCTAAACACCGGGGAGCTGTTTTTT. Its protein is CASSPDSLNTGELFF. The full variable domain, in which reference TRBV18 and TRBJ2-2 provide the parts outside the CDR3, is NAGVMQNPRHLVRRRGQEARLRCSPMKGHSHVYWYRQLPEEGLKFMVYLQKENIIDESGMPKERFSAEFPKEGPSILRIQQVVRGDSAAYFCASSPDSLNTGELFFGEGSRLTVL.

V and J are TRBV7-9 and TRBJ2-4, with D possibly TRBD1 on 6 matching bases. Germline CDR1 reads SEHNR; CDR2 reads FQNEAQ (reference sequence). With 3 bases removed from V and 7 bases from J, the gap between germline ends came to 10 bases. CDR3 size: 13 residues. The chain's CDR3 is CASSLGQGNIQYF. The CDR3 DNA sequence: TGTGCCAGCAGCTTGGGCCAGGGGAACATTCAGTACTTC.

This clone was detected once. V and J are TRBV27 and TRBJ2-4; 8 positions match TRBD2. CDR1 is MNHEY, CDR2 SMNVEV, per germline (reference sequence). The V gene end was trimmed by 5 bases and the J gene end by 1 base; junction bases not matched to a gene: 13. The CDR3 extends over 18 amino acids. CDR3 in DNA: TGTGCCAGCAGTCCCAGACTAGCGTGGAAGGGGGCCAAAAACATTCAGTACTTC. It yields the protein CASSPRLAWKGAKNIQYF.

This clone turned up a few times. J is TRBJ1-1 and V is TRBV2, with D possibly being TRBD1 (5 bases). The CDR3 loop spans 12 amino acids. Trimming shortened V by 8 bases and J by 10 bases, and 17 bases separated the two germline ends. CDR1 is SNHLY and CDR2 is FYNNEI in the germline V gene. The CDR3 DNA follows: TGTGCCAGCGGGGGGATGGGACCACGAGCTTTCTTT. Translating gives CASGGMGPRAFF.

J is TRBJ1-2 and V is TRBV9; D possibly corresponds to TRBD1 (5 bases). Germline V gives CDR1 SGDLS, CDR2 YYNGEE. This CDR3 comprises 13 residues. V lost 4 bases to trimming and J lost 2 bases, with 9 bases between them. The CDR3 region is CASSTRQNYGYTF. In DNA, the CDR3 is TGTGCCAGCAGCACTCGACAGAACTATGGCTACACCTTC.

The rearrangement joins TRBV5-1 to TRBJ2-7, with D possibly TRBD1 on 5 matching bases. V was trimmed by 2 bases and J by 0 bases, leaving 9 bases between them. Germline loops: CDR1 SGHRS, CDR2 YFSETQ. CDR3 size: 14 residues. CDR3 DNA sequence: TGCGCCAGCAGCTTAACGACAGCCTCCTACGAGCAGTACTTC. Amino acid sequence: CASSLTTASYEQYF.

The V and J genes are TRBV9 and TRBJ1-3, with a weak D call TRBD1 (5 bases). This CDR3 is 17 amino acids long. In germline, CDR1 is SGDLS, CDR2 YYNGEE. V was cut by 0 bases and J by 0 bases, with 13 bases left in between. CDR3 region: CASSVAQQARSGNTIYF. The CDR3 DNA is TGTGCCAGCAGCGTAGCTCAACAGGCCCGCTCTGGAAACACCATATATTTT.

This CDR3 reads CATSDLTGKVRGDTQYF. Written as DNA, the CDR3 is TGTGCCACCAGTGACCTGACAGGGAAAGTAAGGGGAGATACGCAGTATTTT. The rearrangement uses TRBV24-1 and TRBJ2-3; 7 positions agree with TRBD1. Per germline, CDR1 KGHDR and CDR2 SFDVKD. This CDR3 is built from 17 residues. The junction had 14 bases not matched to a gene; V was cut back by 4 bases and J by 5 bases.

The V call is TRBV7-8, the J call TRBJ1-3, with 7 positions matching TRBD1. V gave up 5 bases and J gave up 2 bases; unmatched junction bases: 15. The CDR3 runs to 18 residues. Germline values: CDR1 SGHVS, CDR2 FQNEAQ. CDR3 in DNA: TGTGCCAGCAGCCGTATAAACAGGGGAATTATAGCTGGAAACACCATATATTTT. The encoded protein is CASSRINRGIIAGNTIYF.

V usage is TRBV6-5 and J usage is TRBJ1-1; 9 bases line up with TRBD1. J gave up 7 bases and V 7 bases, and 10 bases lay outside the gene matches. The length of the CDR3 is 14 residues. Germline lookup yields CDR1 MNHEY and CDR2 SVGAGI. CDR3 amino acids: CASKSRDRDDEAFF. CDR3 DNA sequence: TGTGCCAGCAAGAGCCGGGACAGGGATGATGAAGCTTTCTTT.

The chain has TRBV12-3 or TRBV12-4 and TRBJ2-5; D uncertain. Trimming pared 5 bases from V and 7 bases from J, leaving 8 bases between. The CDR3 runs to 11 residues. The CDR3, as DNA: TGTGCCAGCAGTGGAGACGGGACCCAGTACTTC. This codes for CASSGDGTQYF.

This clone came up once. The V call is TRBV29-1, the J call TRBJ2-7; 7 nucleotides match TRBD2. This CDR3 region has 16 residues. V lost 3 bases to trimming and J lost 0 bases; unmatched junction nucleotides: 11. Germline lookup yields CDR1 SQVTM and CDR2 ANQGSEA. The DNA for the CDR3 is TGCAGCGTTGAGCTACTCGGGACTACACTCTCCTACGAGCAGTACTTC. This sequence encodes CSVELLGTTLSYEQYF.